The 10 T cell receptor beta chains below all came from one sample that was sequenced in a study of T cells after yellow fever vaccination (dated by TCRdb to 2018 to 2020). The treatment or condition label, read with the paper, signifies: live attenuated yellow fever vaccine strain. Libraries were constructed by 5' RACE. Sequencing instrument: Illumina HiSeq 2500. TCRdb took the public reads, trimmed them with fastp at Q25, ran MiXCR for clone calling and kept in-frame beta chains. When rows share a CDR3 protein, they turn into one entry using the most common DNA and genes. This sample has about 30,000 distinct CDR3 sequences in its table, and 4.4% of those were observed once. The ten largest clonotypes hold 35% to 50% of the sample. The sample in question was CD8+ T cells sorted from PBMCs, obtained 5 days after the yellow fever booster vaccination. The receptors originated from a young man who received the YFV17D yellow fever vaccine.

This clonotype was seen ten or more times. The gene calls are TRBV28 and TRBJ2-5; D is ambiguous. The CDR3 length is 14 residues. V lost 3 bases and J lost 2, with 10 bases in between. CDR1 and CDR2 (germline): MDHEN, SYDVKM. The CDR3 region is CASSFLQSQETQYF. CDR3 nucleotide sequence: TGTGCCAGCAGTTTTCTACAGTCACAAGAGACCCAGTACTTC.

This clonotype was detected ten times or more. The rearrangement joins TRBV28 to TRBJ2-5; the match to TRBD1 covers 8 bases. This CDR3 contains 15 residues. Losses at the gene ends were 1 base for V and 5 bases for J; bases not matched to a gene: 6. The germline CDR1 and CDR2 sequences are MDHEN and SYDVKM. The CDR3 loop is CASSLLVRGLETQYF. The DNA of the CDR3 is TGTGCCAGCAGTTTATTAGTCAGGGGGCTTGAGACCCAGTACTTC.

This clonotype has ten or more counts. The V gene is TRBV9, the J gene TRBJ1-1; 7 bases line up with TRBD1. In germline, CDR1 is SGDLS, CDR2 YYNGEE. Trimming cost V 3 bases and J 0 bases; bases outside gene matches: 2. The length of the CDR3 is 14 residues. The CDR3 protein is CASSGDSLNTEAFF. CDR3 DNA: TGTGCCAGCAGCGGGGACAGCCTGAACACTGAAGCTTTCTTT.

This clonotype was recorded at least ten times. The chain combines TRBV18 with TRBJ1-1; D unclear. Trimming left V 6 bases short and J 0 bases short, with 14 bases between. Germline lookup yields CDR1 KGHSH and CDR2 LQKENI. CDR3 length: 15 residues. The DNA of the CDR3 is TGTGCCAGCTCGGGTAACGGGCCAATGAACACTGAAGCTTTCTTT. Its protein is CASSGNGPMNTEAFF. Combining the CDR3 with reference TRBV18 and TRBJ1-1 gives the whole variable domain NAGVMQNPRHLVRRRGQEARLRCSPMKGHSHVYWYRQLPEEGLKFMVYLQKENIIDESGMPKERFSAEFPKEGPSILRIQQVVRGDSAAYFCASSGNGPMNTEAFFGQGTRLTVV.

At least ten counts were recorded for this clonotype. CDR3 DNA sequence: TGCAGTGCCCTAGGCCCATACAATGAGCAGTTCTTC. Protein sequence: CSALGPYNEQFF. This chain connects TRBV20-1 to TRBJ2-1; no firm D call. The V and J ends lost 6 bases and 4 bases respectively, with 10 bases between them. CDR1 and CDR2 from the germline V gene are DFQATT and SNEGSKA (reference sequence). This CDR3 has 12 amino acids.

This chain uses TRBV20-1 with TRBJ2-1; D gene unclear. Trimming took off 6 bases at V and 5 bases at J, with 11 bases between the two ends. The CDR3 is 12 residues long. Germline V gene sequence: CDR1 DFQATT, CDR2 SNEGSKA (reference sequence). CDR3 protein: CSATRTDNEQFF. Here the CDR3 DNA reads TGCAGTGCCACCCGGACGGACAATGAGCAGTTCTTC.

This clonotype has ten or more counts. The chain employs TRBV7-6 and TRBJ2-2; 7 nucleotides align to TRBD2. From germline, CDR1 is SGHVS and CDR2 FNYEAQ. The length of the CDR3 is 18 residues. Trimming took 4 bases from V and 7 from J; bases not matched to a gene: 18. CDR3 protein: CASSSLGGRAPLHGELFF. The CDR3 DNA follows: TGTGCCAGCAGCTCCCTTGGAGGGAGGGCCCCTTTGCACGGGGAGCTGTTTTTT.

This clonotype occurred many times. The rearrangement links TRBV10-2 to TRBJ2-3; D is unresolved. The ends were cut back, 4 bases at V and 6 bases at J, with 8 bases in the middle. This CDR3 has 12 amino acids. Germline V gene lookup returns CDR1 WSHSY and CDR2 SAAADI. As DNA, the CDR3 is TGCGCCAGCAGTGTCAGGTCGGATACGCAGTATTTT. This translates into CASSVRSDTQYF.

This clonotype was seen at least ten times. The chain has TRBV12-3 or TRBV12-4 and TRBJ2-1; the D is unclear. Trimming took 3 bases from V and 9 from J, leaving 3 bases between them. The CDR3 has 10 residues. CDR3 residues: CASSLTEQFF. CDR3 sequence (DNA): TGTGCCAGCAGTTTGACTGAGCAGTTCTTC.

This clonotype was detected ten times or more. V and J are TRBV4-2 and TRBJ2-7; no definite D call. The germline V gene encodes CDR1 LGHNA and CDR2 YNFKEQ. There are 14 residues in the CDR3. Trimming took 0 bases from V and 7 from J, leaving 13 bases between them. The CDR3 DNA sequence: TGTGCCAGCAGCCAAGAGGGGTATCCTCGGGAGCAGTACTTC. Translation: CASSQEGYPREQYF.